The 16 T cell receptor beta chains below all came from one sample that was sequenced in a study of memory CD4+ T cells and cytomegalovirus serostatus (dated by TCRdb to 2018 to 2020). Single viable CD3+CD4+CD8-CD45RO+ cells were sorted as memory CD4+ T cells on a FACSAria II. The library was produced with the immunoSEQ multiplex PCR assay. The immuneACCESS repertoire file appears here via TCRdb, limited to in-frame rearrangements. These files lack a portion of the clones; in checked studies, under half of the deficit traces to unresolved V genes, and the cause of the others is not known. The sample has tens of thousands of clones on record, around three quarters of them singletons. Together, the top ten hold about 2.7% of the sample. The source material was memory CD4+ T cells from blood. These TCRs come from an adult in good health and CMV-seropositive.

The rearrangement joins TRBV11-3 to TRBJ1-2; a weak D match, TRBD1 (5 bases). The V and J ends lost 5 bases and 4 bases respectively, with 11 bases between them. From germline, CDR1 is SGHNT and CDR2 YENEEA. The CDR3 contains 13 residues. The CDR3 sequence: CASSPEGAYGYTF. CDR3 DNA: TGTGCCAGCAGCCCTGAAGGGGCCTATGGCTACACCTTC.

V gene TRBV6-1 combines with J gene TRBJ1-2; 9 positions match TRBD1. Germline lookup yields CDR1 MNHNS and CDR2 SASEGT. The junction had 7 bases not matched to a gene; V was cut back by 6 bases and J by 8 bases. CDR3 length: 13 amino acids. The CDR3 DNA follows: TGTGCCAGCAGCGAGGGACAGGGTCAGGGCTACACCTTC. Protein: CASSEGQGQGYTF.

The chain uses TRBV7-9 and TRBJ1-1, with D possibly matching TRBD1 (5 bases). Trimming took 2 bases from V and 6 from J, leaving 10 bases between them. Germline assignment: CDR1 SEHNR and CDR2 FQNEAQ (reference sequence). The CDR3 has 13 amino acids. The CDR3 here is CASSLNGAAEAFF. The CDR3, as DNA: TGTGCCAGCAGCTTAAATGGGGCGGCTGAAGCTTTCTTT.

This clone occurred a few times. The rearrangement links TRBV19 to TRBJ1-1; perhaps TRBD1 as D (5 bases). Germline-derived CDR1 and CDR2 are LNHDA and SQIVND (reference sequence). The CDR3 runs 15 residues. V was shortened by 7 bases and J by 10 bases, with 25 bases between the two germline ends. The DNA for the CDR3 is TGTGCCAGTAAGATTCATTCGGGGGGTGAGGTTCCAGCTTTCTTT. Residues: CASKIHSGGEVPAFF.

This clone has more than one count but fewer than ten. This rearrangement joins TRBV10-3 to TRBJ2-6; D gene unclear. With 11 bases removed from V and 0 bases from J, the gap between germline ends came to 14 bases. This CDR3 is built from 15 residues. Germline V gene lookup returns CDR1 ENHRY and CDR2 SYGVKD. The CDR3 nucleotides read TGTGCCGCCATGCAGGACCCCTCTGGGGCCAACGTCCTGACTTTC. This encodes CAAMQDPSGANVLTF.

The chain links TRBV11-2 to TRBJ2-7; D not certain. The germline V gene encodes CDR1 SGHAT and CDR2 FQNNGV. V shed 2 bases and J shed 0 bases, with 11 bases lying between them. The CDR3 runs 15 residues. CDR3 DNA sequence: TGTGCCAGCAGCTTATCCCGTCCCCTCTCCTACGAGCAGTACGTC. Its protein product is CASSLSRPLSYEQYV.

The genes are TRBV6-5 and TRBJ2-2; TRBD2 matches at 14 bases. With V trimmed by 4 bases and J by 6 bases, 4 bases remained unmatched. Germline V lookup: CDR1 MNHEY, CDR2 SVGAGI. This CDR3 comprises 16 residues. CDR3 in amino acids: CASSSGLAGVAGELFF. The CDR3, as DNA: TGTGCCAGCAGTTCGGGACTAGCGGGAGTTGCCGGGGAGCTGTTTTTT.

The chain uses TRBV7-2 and TRBJ2-3; 13 bases are a match to TRBD2. CDR1 is SGHTA, CDR2 FQGNSA, per germline. The CDR3 runs to 15 residues. V trimming: 6 bases; J trimming: 4 bases; junction bases outside the gene matches: 4. The CDR3 loop reads CASSPGLAGADTQYF. DNA of the CDR3: TGTGCCAGCAGTCCAGGACTAGCGGGAGCAGATACGCAGTATTTT.

In this sample, this clone turned up once. The chain carries TRBV9 and TRBJ2-2; D call uncertain. V was cut by 2 bases and J by 5 bases, with 4 bases left in between. The length of the CDR3 is 12 residues. Germline V gives CDR1 SGDLS, CDR2 YYNGEE. The CDR3 loop reads CASSVGTGELFF. The CDR3 nucleotides read TGTGCCAGCAGCGTCGGGACCGGGGAGCTGTTTTTT.

The sample holds a few counts of this clone. The genes are TRBV30 and TRBJ1-1; a weak D match, TRBD1 (6 bases). The CDR3 loop spans 11 amino acids. The V gene's germline CDR1 is GTSNPN and CDR2 SVGIG (reference sequence). The V end was cut by 8 bases, the J end by 3 bases, with 10 bases between. The CDR3 protein is CAGSGDTEAFF. CDR3 DNA sequence: TGTGCCGGCTCAGGGGACACTGAAGCTTTCTTT.

This clone was observed once. The J gene is TRBJ2-7, the V gene TRBV14; D assignment may be TRBD1 or TRBD2 (5 bases each). The germline V gene has CDR1 SGHDN and CDR2 FVKESK. Trimming pared 1 base from V and 7 bases from J, leaving 11 bases between. This CDR3 has 13 amino acids. CDR3 region: CASSQGLWGEQYV. The CDR3 DNA reads as TGTGCCAGCAGCCAAGGTTTATGGGGGGAGCAGTACGTC.

The chain recombines TRBV6-5 with TRBJ1-2; D not resolved. Between the trimmed V and J ends, which lost 3 bases and 4 bases, there was a span of 15 bases. Germline V lookup: CDR1 MNHEY, CDR2 SVGAGI. The CDR3 is 15 amino acids. In DNA, the CDR3 is TGTGCCAGCAGTTATCGGGCCCAGCTAAGCTATGGCTACACCTTC. Residues: CASSYRAQLSYGYTF.

This chain uses TRBV18 with TRBJ1-5; D gene ambiguous. CDR1 KGHSH and CDR2 LQKENI come from the germline V gene. Trimming removed 6 bases at V and 11 bases at J, with 23 bases between. The CDR3 is 15 amino acids. The CDR3 DNA reads as TGTGCCAGCTCCCAGGAGTGGACCCCCCTCGTATCCCAGCATTTT. Its protein product is CASSQEWTPLVSQHF.

V is TRBV6-1 and J is TRBJ1-4; D is undetermined. Trimming took 5 bases from V and 1 from J, leaving 11 bases between them. Germline values: CDR1 MNHNS, CDR2 SASEGT. This CDR3 contains 15 residues. CDR3 residues: CASSSGRQTNEKLFF. CDR3 nucleotides: TGTGCCAGCAGTTCGGGAAGACAAACTAATGAAAAACTGTTTTTT.

The rearrangement uses TRBV9 and TRBJ2-1, with TRBD1 matching over 9 bases. The CDR3 sequence is 15 residues long. J gave up 3 bases and V 0 bases, and 1 base lay outside the gene matches. Looked up from germline, CDR1 is SGDLS and CDR2 is YYNGEE. The CDR3: CASSVGDRDYNEQFF. In nucleotides, the CDR3 is TGTGCCAGCAGCGTAGGGGACAGGGACTACAATGAGCAGTTCTTC.

V gene TRBV11-2 combines with J gene TRBJ2-1; TRBD1 or TRBD2 may be the D gene (5 bases each). Germline V CDR1 and CDR2: SGHAT, FQNNGV. Trimming shortened V by 5 bases and J by 2 bases, and 19 bases separated the two germline ends. The CDR3 runs 17 residues. CDR3: CASSKTGTPGPYNEQFF. In nucleotides, the CDR3 is TGTGCCAGCAGCAAAACCGGGACCCCGGGCCCCTACAATGAGCAGTTCTTC.